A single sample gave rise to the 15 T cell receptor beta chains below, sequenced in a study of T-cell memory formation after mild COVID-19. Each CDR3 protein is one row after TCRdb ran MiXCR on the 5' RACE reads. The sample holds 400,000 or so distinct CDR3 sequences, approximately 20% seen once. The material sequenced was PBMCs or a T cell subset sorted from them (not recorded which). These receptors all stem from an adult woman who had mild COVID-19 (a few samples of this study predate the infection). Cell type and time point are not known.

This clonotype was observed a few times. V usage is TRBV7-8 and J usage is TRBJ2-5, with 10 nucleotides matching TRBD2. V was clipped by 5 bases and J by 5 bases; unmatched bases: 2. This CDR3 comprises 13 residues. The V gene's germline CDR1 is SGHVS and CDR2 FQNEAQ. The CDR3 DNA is TGTGCCAGCAGCGGGGGACTAGCGGAGACCCAGTACTTC. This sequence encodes CASSGGLAETQYF. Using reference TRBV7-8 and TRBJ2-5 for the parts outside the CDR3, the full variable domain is GAGVSQSPRYKVAKRGQDVALRCDPISGHVSLFWYQQALGQGPEFLTYFQNEAQLDKSGLPSDRFFAERPEGSVSTLKIQRTQQEDSAVYLCASSGGLAETQYFGPGTRLLVL.

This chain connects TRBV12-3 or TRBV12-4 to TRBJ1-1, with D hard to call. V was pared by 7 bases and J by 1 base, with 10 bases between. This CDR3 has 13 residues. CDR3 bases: TGTGCCAGCACCCAGACGGAGAACACTGAAGCTTTCTTT. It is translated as CASTQTENTEAFF.

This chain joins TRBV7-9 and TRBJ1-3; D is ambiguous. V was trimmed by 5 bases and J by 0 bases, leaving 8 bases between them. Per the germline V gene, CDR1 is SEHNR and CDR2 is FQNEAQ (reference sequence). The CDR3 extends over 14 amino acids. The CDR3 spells CASSLGVSGNTIYF. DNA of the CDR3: TGTGCCAGCAGCCTAGGTGTCTCTGGAAACACCATATATTTT.

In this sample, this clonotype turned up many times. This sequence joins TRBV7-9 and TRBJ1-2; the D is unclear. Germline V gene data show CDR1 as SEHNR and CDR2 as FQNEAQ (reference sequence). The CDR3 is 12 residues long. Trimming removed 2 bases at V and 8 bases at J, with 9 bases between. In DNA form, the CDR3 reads TGTGCCAGCAGCTTAAGGAGGGTCGGCTACACCTTC. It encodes CASSLRRVGYTF.

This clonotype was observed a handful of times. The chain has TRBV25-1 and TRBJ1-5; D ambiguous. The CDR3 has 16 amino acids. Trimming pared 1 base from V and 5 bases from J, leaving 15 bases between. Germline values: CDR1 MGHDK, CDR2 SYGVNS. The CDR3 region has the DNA TGTGCCAGCAGTGAATCAACGGAGGGTACTGATCAGCCCCAGCATTTT. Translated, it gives CASSESTEGTDQPQHF.

CDR3: CASSIDPGPLAKNIQYF. The CDR3 coding sequence is TGTGCCAGTAGTATAGATCCCGGACCATTAGCCAAAAACATTCAGTACTTC. This chain uses TRBV19 with TRBJ2-4; D is unclear. The CDR3 is 17 residues long. Germline CDR1 and CDR2: LNHDA and SQIVND (reference sequence). V gave up 0 bases and J gave up 0 bases, with 12 bases separating them.

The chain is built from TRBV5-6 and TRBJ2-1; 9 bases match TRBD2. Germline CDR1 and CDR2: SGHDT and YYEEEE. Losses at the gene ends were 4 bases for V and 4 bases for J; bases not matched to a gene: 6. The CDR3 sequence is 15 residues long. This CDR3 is CASSRAGGLYNEQFF. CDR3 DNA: TGTGCCAGCAGCCGAGCGGGGGGTTTGTACAATGAGCAGTTCTTC.

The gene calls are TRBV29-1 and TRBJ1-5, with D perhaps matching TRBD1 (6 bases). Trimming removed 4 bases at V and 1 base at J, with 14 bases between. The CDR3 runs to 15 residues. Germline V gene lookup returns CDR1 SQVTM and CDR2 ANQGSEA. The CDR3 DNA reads TGCAGCGTTGCTGAAGCGGGGGGCAGCAATCAGCCCCAGCATTTT. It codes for CSVAEAGGSNQPQHF.

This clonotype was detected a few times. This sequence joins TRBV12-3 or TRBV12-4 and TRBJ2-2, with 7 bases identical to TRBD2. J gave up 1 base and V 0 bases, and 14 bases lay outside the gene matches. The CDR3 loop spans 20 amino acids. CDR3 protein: CASSLALGRVREWNTGELFF. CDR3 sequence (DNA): TGTGCCAGCAGTTTAGCGCTTGGTCGGGTGCGGGAGTGGAACACCGGGGAGCTGTTTTTT.

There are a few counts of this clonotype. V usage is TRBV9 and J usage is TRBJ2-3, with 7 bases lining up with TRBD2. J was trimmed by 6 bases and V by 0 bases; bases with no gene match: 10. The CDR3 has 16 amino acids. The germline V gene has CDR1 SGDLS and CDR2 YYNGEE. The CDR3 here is CASSVDKRDGYDTQYF. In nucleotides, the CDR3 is TGTGCCAGCAGCGTAGATAAGCGGGACGGGTATGATACGCAGTATTTT.

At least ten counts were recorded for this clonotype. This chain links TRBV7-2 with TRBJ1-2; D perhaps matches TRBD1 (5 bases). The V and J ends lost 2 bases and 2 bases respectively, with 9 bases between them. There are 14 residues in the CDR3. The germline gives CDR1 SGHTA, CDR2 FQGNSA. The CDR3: CASSLSQGNYGYTF. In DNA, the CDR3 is TGTGCCAGCAGCTTAAGCCAGGGAAACTATGGCTACACCTTC.

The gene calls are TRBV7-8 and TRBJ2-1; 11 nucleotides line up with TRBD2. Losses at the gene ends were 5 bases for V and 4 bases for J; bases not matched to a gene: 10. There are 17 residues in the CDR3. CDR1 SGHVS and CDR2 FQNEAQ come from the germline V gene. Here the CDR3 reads CASSLYPGTSGYNEQFF. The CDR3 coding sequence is TGTGCCAGCAGCCTGTATCCCGGGACTAGCGGATACAATGAGCAGTTCTTC.

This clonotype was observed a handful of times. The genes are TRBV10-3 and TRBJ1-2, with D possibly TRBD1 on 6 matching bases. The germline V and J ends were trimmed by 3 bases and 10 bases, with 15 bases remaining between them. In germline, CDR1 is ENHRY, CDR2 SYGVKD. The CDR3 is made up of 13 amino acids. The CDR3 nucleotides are TGTGCCATCAGTGATGGGACACCGCATGCCTACACCTTC. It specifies CAISDGTPHAYTF.

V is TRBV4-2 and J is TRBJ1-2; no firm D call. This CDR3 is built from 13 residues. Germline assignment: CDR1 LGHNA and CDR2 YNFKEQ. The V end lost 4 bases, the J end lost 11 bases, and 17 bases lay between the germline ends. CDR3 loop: CASSLFSPAQYTF. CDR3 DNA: TGTGCCAGCAGCCTTTTCTCTCCAGCCCAATACACCTTC.

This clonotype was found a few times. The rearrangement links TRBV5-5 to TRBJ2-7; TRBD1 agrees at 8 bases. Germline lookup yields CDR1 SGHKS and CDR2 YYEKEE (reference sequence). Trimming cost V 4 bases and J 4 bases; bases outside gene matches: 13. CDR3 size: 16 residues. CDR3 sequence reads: CASSRTQGAGSYEQYF. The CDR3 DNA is TGTGCCAGCAGCCGGACGCAGGGGGCTGGGAGTTACGAGCAGTACTTC.